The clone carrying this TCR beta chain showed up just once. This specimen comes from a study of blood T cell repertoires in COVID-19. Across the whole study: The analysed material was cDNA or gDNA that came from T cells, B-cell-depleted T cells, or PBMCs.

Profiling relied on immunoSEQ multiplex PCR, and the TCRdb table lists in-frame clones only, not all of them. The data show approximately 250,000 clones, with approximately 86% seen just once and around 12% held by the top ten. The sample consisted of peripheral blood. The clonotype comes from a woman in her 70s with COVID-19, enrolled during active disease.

CDR3 loop: CASSDVTGLNEAFF. CDR3 DNA sequence: TGTGCCAGCAGCGACGTGACAGGGCTAAATGAAGCTTTCTTT. The J gene is TRBJ1-1, the V gene TRBV9; 7 bases fit TRBD1. Looked up from germline, CDR1 is SGDLS and CDR2 is YYNGEE. Trimming took 3 bases from V and 7 from J; bases not matched to a gene: 9. CDR3 length: 14 residues.